This TCR beta chain was identified in a study of blood T cell repertoires in COVID-19. For the study at large: Donors in the United States, Italy and Spain gave samples during acute or convalescent COVID-19. From T cells, B-cell-depleted T cells, or PBMCs came the material, which was cDNA or gDNA.

Original analysis: Scientists estimated how many nucleated cells there were by amplifying reference gene primers. Libraries were prepared by immunoSEQ multiplex PCR; TCRdb keeps only in-frame clonotypes and omits some of them. That table is the source of V, J and clone size, and D and trimming were worked out from the DNA. The profile shows about 52,000 clones, just under 90% of them singletons. The CDR3 spans 12 residues. From germline, CDR1 is SGHNT and CDR2 YENEEA. Trimming took off 6 bases at V and 8 bases at J, with 13 bases between the two ends. The sample taken for sequencing was peripheral blood. The rearrangement uses TRBV11-3 and TRBJ1-1; maybe TRBD1 (6 bases). The clonotype originates from an older man with active or convalescent COVID-19. The CDR3 spells CASRRGQGEAFF. Written as DNA, the CDR3 is TGTGCCAGCAGGCGGGGGCAGGGGGAAGCTTTCTTT.